One sample yielded the 6 T cell receptor beta chains listed below, sequenced in a study of T cell repertoires in cytomegalovirus infection. No cognate antigen is known for these TCRs. TCRdb itself ran the reads through MiXCR, one entry per CDR3 protein. The profile shows hundreds of thousands of distinct CDR3 sequences, around a third of them singletons. The specimen was cultured PBMCs, collected from culture after CMV antigen stimulation. All receptors derive from a human donor in good health (CMV status not recorded). Some clones in this sample may be carry-over from other donors' samples.

This clonotype was detected many times. The rearrangement links TRBV7-2 to TRBJ1-1; D uncertain. The germline V and J ends were trimmed by 1 base and 0 bases, with 9 bases remaining between them. Germline-derived CDR1 and CDR2 are SGHTA and FQGNSA. CDR3 length equals 15 residues. The CDR3 DNA sequence: TGTGCCAGCAGCTTAGTGGCGGCGGTGAACACTGAAGCTTTCTTT. Protein: CASSLVAAVNTEAFF.

This clonotype was seen only a few times. The V and J genes are TRBV11-2 and TRBJ2-5; TRBD2 matches 12 bases. This CDR3 region has 17 residues. Germline-derived CDR1 and CDR2 are SGHAT and FQNNGV. V dropped 2 bases and J dropped 5; count of bases not matched to a gene: 9. The CDR3 reads CASSLTRLAGVWETQYF. The CDR3 DNA reads as TGTGCCAGCAGCTTAACTAGACTAGCGGGAGTATGGGAGACCCAGTACTTC.

CDR3 DNA sequence: TGTGCCAGCAGTCGCCCAGGAACCTACGAGCAGTACTTC. Translation: CASSRPGTYEQYF. The chain is built from TRBV28 and TRBJ2-7, with unresolved D. Germline CDR1 is MDHEN and CDR2 is SYDVKM. This CDR3 region has 13 residues. Trimming shortened V by 5 bases and J by 2 bases, and 10 bases separated the two germline ends.

This clonotype occurred many times. The chain combines TRBV7-2 with TRBJ2-4; D unresolved. Germline CDR1 and CDR2: SGHTA and FQGNSA. V lost 1 base and J 1 base, leaving 5 bases between the germline ends. The CDR3 covers 14 residues. CDR3 bases: TGTGCCAGCAGCTTAGGGCAGGCCAAAAACATTCAGTACTTC. Translating it yields CASSLGQAKNIQYF.

The rearrangement links TRBV7-9 to TRBJ1-1; weak D call: TRBD1 (6 bases). V was clipped by 3 bases and J by 1 base, with 15 bases between them. From germline, CDR1 is SEHNR and CDR2 FQNEAQ (reference sequence). CDR3 length: 16 residues. CDR3 in amino acids: CASSLGATVGNTEAFF. The CDR3 coding sequence is TGTGCCAGCAGCTTGGGGGCCACGGTTGGGAACACTGAAGCTTTCTTT.

This chain connects TRBV28 to TRBJ2-7, with D maybe TRBD1 (6 bases). V lost 3 bases and J lost 2, with 11 bases in between. The CDR3 totals 14 residues. Germline V CDR1 and CDR2: MDHEN, SYDVKM. CDR3 in amino acids: CASSFLRGAYEQYF. CDR3 sequence (DNA): TGTGCCAGCAGTTTCCTCAGGGGAGCCTACGAGCAGTACTTC.